Presented here are 26 T cell receptor beta chains from one specimen sequenced in a study of blood T cell repertoires in COVID-19. TCRdb's copy holds only in-frame clones and misses some; the assay was immunoSEQ multiplex PCR. The sample carries some 200,000 clones, around 83% recorded once. Sequencing input: PBMCs or T cells enriched from blood (not recorded which). These receptors were obtained from a woman between 35 and 50 years old with acute COVID-19.

The chain links TRBV7-9 to TRBJ2-7; 16 bases align to TRBD2. The CDR3 sequence is 17 residues long. V shed 5 bases and J 6 bases; nucleotides not matched to a gene: 10. The germline CDR1 and CDR2 sequences are SEHNR and FQNEAQ (reference sequence). CDR3 DNA sequence: TGTGCCAGCAGCCCCCCGGGACTAGCGGGAGGGCCGGCCGAGCAGTACTTC. Residues: CASSPPGLAGGPAEQYF.

This chain uses TRBV7-2 with TRBJ1-2; no clear D gene. Germline CDR1 reads SGHTA; CDR2 reads FQGNSA. CDR3 size: 12 residues. Trimming pared 2 bases from V and 12 bases from J, leaving 13 bases between. DNA for the CDR3: TGTGCCAGCAGCTTAAATGTTGAGGCCCACACCTTC. Its protein is CASSLNVEAHTF.

The chain uses TRBV11-2 and TRBJ1-4; tentatively, D is TRBD1 (6 bases). Germline V gene sequence: CDR1 SGHAT, CDR2 FQNNGV. This CDR3 has 12 residues. The ends were cut back, 5 bases at V and 8 bases at J, with 9 bases in the middle. CDR3 loop: CASSAGEEKLFF. CDR3 bases: TGTGCCAGCAGCGCAGGGGAGGAAAAACTGTTTTTT.

There are a few counts of this clone. The chain has TRBV28 and TRBJ2-3, with TRBD2 identical over 8 bases. Trimming took 7 bases from V and 2 from J; bases not matched to a gene: 20. The CDR3 totals 19 residues. Germline CDR1 and CDR2: MDHEN and SYDVKM. CDR3 sequence (DNA): TGTGCCAGCACCAAGTCCTCGGGACTAGGAACAGTATACACAGATACGCAGTATTTT. Its translation: CASTKSSGLGTVYTDTQYF.

The CDR3 loop is CASSSGLAGGYTGELFF. CDR3 coding DNA: TGCGCCAGCAGCTCCGGACTAGCGGGAGGTTACACCGGGGAGCTGTTTTTT. This rearrangement joins TRBV5-1 to TRBJ2-2, with 14 bases aligning to TRBD2. The V gene's germline CDR1 is SGHRS and CDR2 YFSETQ. The CDR3 runs to 17 residues. V gave up 3 bases and J gave up 3 bases; unmatched junction bases: 4.

This sequence joins TRBV5-1 and TRBJ1-6, with 9 bases fitting TRBD1. V gave up 0 bases and J gave up 8 bases; unmatched junction bases: 6. The CDR3 runs to 16 residues. Germline lookup yields CDR1 SGHRS and CDR2 YFSETQ. CDR3 sequence reads: CASSLGAGTGYSPLHF. The DNA of the CDR3 is TGCGCCAGCAGCTTGGGTGCCGGGACAGGGTATTCACCCCTCCACTTT.

V and J are TRBV6-2 or TRBV6-3 and TRBJ2-7; no reliable D call. This CDR3 spans 12 amino acids. The germline gives CDR1 MNHEY, CDR2 SVGEGT. The ends were cut back, 4 bases at V and 3 bases at J, with 7 bases in the middle. The CDR3 is CASSFSVYEQYF. DNA for the CDR3: TGTGCCAGCAGTTTTTCAGTCTACGAGCAGTACTTC.

As DNA, the CDR3 is TGCGCCAGCAGCTTGACGACGGGGGAAGCTTTCTTT. Translating it yields CASSLTTGEAFF. The chain is built from TRBV5-1 and TRBJ1-1; D gene uncertain. CDR1 and CDR2 (germline): SGHRS, YFSETQ. The CDR3 has 12 residues. V was cut by 1 base and J by 8 bases, with 9 bases left in between.

This rearrangement joins TRBV6-5 to TRBJ2-7; unclear D gene. Germline values: CDR1 MNHEY, CDR2 SVGAGI. V lost 4 bases and J lost 6, with 10 bases in between. The CDR3 sequence is 12 residues long. The CDR3 is CASSSNSVEQYF. CDR3 nucleotide sequence: TGTGCCAGCAGTTCCAACAGTGTCGAGCAGTACTTC.

Notes on this clone: This same CDR3 is encoded by further DNA sequences in the sample. The V call is TRBV5-4, the J call TRBJ2-7; a weak D match, TRBD1 (5 bases). This CDR3 spans 12 amino acids. V lost 3 bases to trimming and J lost 1 base, with 5 bases between them. The germline V gene has CDR1 SGHNT and CDR2 YYREEE (reference sequence). The chain's CDR3 is CASSSGSYEQYF. CDR3 DNA: TGTGCCAGCAGCTCAGGGTCCTACGAGCAGTACTTC.

The J gene is TRBJ1-2, the V gene TRBV24-1; D call uncertain. The CDR3 spans 13 residues. CDR1 and CDR2 from the germline V gene are KGHDR and SFDVKD. V lost 3 bases to trimming and J lost 8 bases, with 12 bases between them. CDR3 DNA: TGTGCCACCAGTGATCGTCAACGGGAGGGCTACACCTTC. This sequence encodes CATSDRQREGYTF.

This clone was detected once. Sequence at one end of the junction differs from germline and may be a read error. The V gene is TRBV6-1, the J gene TRBJ1-2; D remains ambiguous. CDR3 length equals 13 residues. Germline CDR1 is MNHNS and CDR2 is SASEGT. The CDR3 is CASSEGSEYAYTF. CDR3 nucleotide sequence: TGTGCCAGCAGTGAAGGCTCGGAGTATGCCTACACCTTC.

In DNA, the CDR3 is TGTGCCAGCAGCTTAGACAGGGTGTCGATCTACGAGCAGTACTTC. This encodes CASSLDRVSIYEQYF. The chain links TRBV7-2 to TRBJ2-7, with D possibly matching TRBD1 (6 bases). This CDR3 has 15 residues. Germline CDR1 is SGHTA and CDR2 is FQGNSA. V dropped 1 base and J dropped 3 bases, with 13 bases sitting between them.

The V call is TRBV18, the J call TRBJ2-2; perhaps TRBD2 as D (6 bases). Germline V gene lookup returns CDR1 KGHSH and CDR2 LQKENI. Trimming shortened V by 6 bases and J by 6 bases, and 8 bases separated the two germline ends. The CDR3 extends over 12 amino acids. The CDR3, as DNA: TGTGCCAGCTCTCGACTAGCCGGGGAGCTGTTTTTT. Protein: CASSRLAGELFF.

The chain uses TRBV5-4 and TRBJ1-2; D might be TRBD1 (6 bases). Per the germline V gene, CDR1 is SGHNT and CDR2 is YYREEE (reference sequence). V shed 3 bases and J shed 0 bases, with 12 bases lying between them. CDR3 length: 15 residues. The CDR3 nucleotides are TGTGCCAGCAGCTCTCCCAGGGGAGCTAACTATGGCTACACCTTC. As protein: CASSSPRGANYGYTF.

Only one count was recorded for this clone. The rearrangement uses TRBV27 and TRBJ1-6; unclear D gene. This CDR3 region has 16 residues. The V gene's germline CDR1 is MNHEY and CDR2 SMNVEV (reference sequence). The V end lost 4 bases, the J end lost 10 bases, and 20 bases lay between the germline ends. The CDR3 region is CASSSRPDFLASPLHF. In DNA form, the CDR3 reads TGTGCCAGCAGTTCAAGACCGGACTTTCTTGCCTCACCCCTCCACTTT.

The chain links TRBV12-2 to TRBJ2-7; the table's D call, TRBD1, was not checked against the DNA. TRBV12-2 is noted as a pseudogene. CDR3 length: 13 amino acids. CDR3: CASRLLQKPKQYF. Here the CDR3 DNA reads TGTGCAAGTCGCTTATTACAGAAGCCCAAGCAGTACTTC.

The rearrangement links TRBV4-1 to TRBJ1-1; D is undetermined. The CDR3 is 13 residues long. Trimming shortened V by 5 bases and J by 0 bases, and 7 bases separated the two germline ends. Germline V gene lookup returns CDR1 MGHRA and CDR2 YSYEKL. CDR3 coding DNA: TGCGCCAGCAGCGGCGGGGTGAACACTGAAGCTTTCTTT. This translates into CASSGGVNTEAFF.

The chain has TRBV11-2 and TRBJ1-2, with TRBD1 identical over 11 bases. The CDR3 totals 14 residues. Germline V gene data show CDR1 as SGHAT and CDR2 as FQNNGV. The J segment lost 3 bases and the V segment lost 6 bases, leaving 3 bases of the junction unmatched. The CDR3 region is CASRGQGADYGYTF. CDR3 DNA: TGTGCCAGCAGAGGACAGGGGGCTGACTATGGCTACACCTTC.

The sample holds a few counts of this clone. V gene TRBV6-1 combines with J gene TRBJ2-7; 7 bases align to TRBD2. The CDR3 is 15 residues long. Germline V gives CDR1 MNHNS, CDR2 SASEGT. Trimming at V came to 2 bases and at J to 5 bases, leaving 9 bases not matched to a gene. DNA for the CDR3: TGTGCCAGCAGTGAAACGAGGGGAGGGTTCGACGAGCAGTACTTC. This codes for CASSETRGGFDEQYF.

The CDR3 reads CASLFGDYTYEQYF. CDR3 bases: TGTGCCAGCCTCTTTGGGGACTACACCTACGAGCAGTACTTC. The rearrangement joins TRBV6-5 to TRBJ2-7, with 7 positions matching TRBD2. V was pared by 8 bases and J by 2 bases, with 9 bases of the junction left unmatched. The CDR3 contains 14 residues. Germline-derived CDR1 and CDR2 are MNHEY and SVGAGI.

There are a few counts of this clone. This rearrangement joins TRBV15 to TRBJ2-2, with TRBD2 matching over 9 bases. The CDR3 length is 17 residues. V dropped 2 bases and J dropped 1; count of bases not matched to a gene: 5. Germline CDR1 and CDR2: LNHNV and YYDKDF (reference sequence). CDR3 amino acids: CATSRISGRMNTGELFF. CDR3 nucleotide sequence: TGTGCCACCAGCAGAATTAGCGGGAGAATGAACACCGGGGAGCTGTTTTTT.

The gene calls are TRBV10-1 and TRBJ2-1, with D possibly being TRBD2 (6 bases). The CDR3 consists of 16 residues. Trimming pared 2 bases from V and 2 bases from J, leaving 13 bases between. Germline assignment: CDR1 WNHNN and CDR2 SYGVQD (reference sequence). The CDR3 nucleotides read TGCGCCAGCAGTGAGGGGCTAGCGAATACCTACAATGAGCAGTTCTTC. This translates into CASSEGLANTYNEQFF.

This chain connects TRBV7-3 to TRBJ2-2; tentatively, D is TRBD2 (6 bases). V was clipped by 1 base and J by 5 bases, with 14 bases between them. Germline loops: CDR1 SGHTA, CDR2 FQGTGA. The CDR3 covers 16 residues. CDR3 loop: CASSLNAGRTTGELFF. The CDR3 nucleotides are TGTGCCAGCAGCTTAAACGCGGGACGGACGACCGGGGAGCTGTTTTTT.

This clone was counted a few times. V gene TRBV5-1 combines with J gene TRBJ1-6; D is undetermined. The CDR3 has 16 amino acids. Trimming left V 5 bases short and J 0 bases short, with 12 bases between. Germline V gene lookup returns CDR1 SGHRS and CDR2 YFSETQ. In DNA, the CDR3 is TGCGCCAGCAGGTGGCAGGCTGCCTCCTATAATTCACCCCTCCACTTT. Protein: CASRWQAASYNSPLHF.

This clone was counted a single time. The chain uses TRBV19 and TRBJ1-5, with D perhaps TRBD1 (6 bases). Germline V gene lookup returns CDR1 LNHDA and CDR2 SQIVND (reference sequence). The V and J ends lost 6 bases and 0 bases respectively, with 15 bases between them. This CDR3 is built from 16 residues. CDR3 residues: CASRNPGRGSNQPQHF. The CDR3 coding sequence is TGTGCCAGTAGAAACCCAGGCAGGGGTAGCAATCAGCCCCAGCATTTT.